This TCR beta chain was identified during a study of vaccination and CD4 T cells after COVID-19. Germline loops: CDR1 SEHNR, CDR2 FQNEAQ (reference sequence). V was pared by 3 bases and J by 6 bases, with 14 bases between. The CDR3 totals 15 residues. Treatment here: roughly 11-day PBMC culture with coronavirus spike peptide pools or control peptides (ViraFEST assay). Culture conditions combined around 2 million PBMCs per well with roughly 10 IU/ml IL-2 and 8.5 to 10 ug/ml peptide pools. With respect to this clonotype: Its antigen remains unidentified.

Sequencing of DNA taken from cultured CD4+ T cells relied on the Oncomine TCR Beta short-read assay. Genomic DNA from cultured CD4+ T cells was extracted. One entry per CDR3 protein, called by TCRdb with MiXCR from the PCR reads. This table holds some 15,000 distinct CDR3 sequences, about 50% found once. What was sequenced was CD4+ T cells from blood, cultured in vitro. This TCR was recovered from a human donor who had recovered from COVID-19. V usage is TRBV7-9 and J usage is TRBJ2-2, with a tentative D call TRBD2 (6 bases). The CDR3 nucleotides are TGTGCCAGCAGCTTTTGGAGGGAGGAACCCGGGGAGCTGTTTTTT. Its protein product is CASSFWREEPGELFF.